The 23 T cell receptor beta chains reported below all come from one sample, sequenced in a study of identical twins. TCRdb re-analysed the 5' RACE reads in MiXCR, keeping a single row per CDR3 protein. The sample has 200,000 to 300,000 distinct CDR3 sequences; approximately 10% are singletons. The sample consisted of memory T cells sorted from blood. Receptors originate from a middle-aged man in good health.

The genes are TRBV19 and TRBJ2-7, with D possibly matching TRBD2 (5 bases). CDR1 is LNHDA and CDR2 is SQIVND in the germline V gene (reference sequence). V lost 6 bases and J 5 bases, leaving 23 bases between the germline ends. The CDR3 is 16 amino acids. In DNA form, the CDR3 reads TGTGCCAGTAGCCCCCGGCCTGTGGGAGTAAGAAACGAGCAGTACTTC. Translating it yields CASSPRPVGVRNEQYF.

The CDR3 nucleotides read TGCGCCAGCAGCTTCGAGACTAGCGGGAGGTTATATACGCAGTATTTT. This gives the protein CASSFETSGRLYTQYF. This chain links TRBV5-1 with TRBJ2-3, with TRBD2 matching 13 bases. The CDR3 totals 16 residues. The junction had 7 bases not matched to a gene; V was cut back by 2 bases and J by 7 bases. The germline gives CDR1 SGHRS, CDR2 YFSETQ.

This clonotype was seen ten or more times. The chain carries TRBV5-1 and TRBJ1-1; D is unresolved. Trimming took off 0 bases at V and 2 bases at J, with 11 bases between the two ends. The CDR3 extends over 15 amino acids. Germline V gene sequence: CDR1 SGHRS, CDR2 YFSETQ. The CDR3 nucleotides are TGCGCCAGCAGCTTGGAGGGAATACCCAACACTGAAGCTTTCTTT. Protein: CASSLEGIPNTEAFF. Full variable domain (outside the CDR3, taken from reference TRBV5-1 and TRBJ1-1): KAGVTQTPRYLIKTRGQQVTLSCSPISGHRSVSWYQQTPGQGLQFLFEYFSETQRNKGNFPGRFSGRQFSNSRSEMNVSTLELGDSALYLCASSLEGIPNTEAFFGQGTRLTVV.

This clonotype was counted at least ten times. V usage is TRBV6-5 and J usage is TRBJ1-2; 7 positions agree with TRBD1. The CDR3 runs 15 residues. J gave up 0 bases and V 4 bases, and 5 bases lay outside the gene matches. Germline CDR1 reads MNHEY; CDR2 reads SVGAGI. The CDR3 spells CASSWGTDPNYGYTF. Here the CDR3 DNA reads TGTGCCAGCAGTTGGGGGACAGACCCTAACTATGGCTACACCTTC.

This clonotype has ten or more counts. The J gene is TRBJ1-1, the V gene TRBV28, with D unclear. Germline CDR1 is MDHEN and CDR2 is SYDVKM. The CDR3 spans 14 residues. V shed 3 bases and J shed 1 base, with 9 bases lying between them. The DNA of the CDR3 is TGTGCCAGCAGTTTTGTTAGCAGGAACACTGAAGCTTTCTTT. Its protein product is CASSFVSRNTEAFF.

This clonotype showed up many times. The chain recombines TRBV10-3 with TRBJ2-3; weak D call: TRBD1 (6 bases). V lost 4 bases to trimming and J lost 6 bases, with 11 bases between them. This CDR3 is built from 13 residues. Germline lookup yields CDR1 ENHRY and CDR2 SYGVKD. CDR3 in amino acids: CAISGGPGDTQYF. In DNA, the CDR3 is TGTGCCATCAGTGGGGGGCCGGGGGATACGCAGTATTTT.

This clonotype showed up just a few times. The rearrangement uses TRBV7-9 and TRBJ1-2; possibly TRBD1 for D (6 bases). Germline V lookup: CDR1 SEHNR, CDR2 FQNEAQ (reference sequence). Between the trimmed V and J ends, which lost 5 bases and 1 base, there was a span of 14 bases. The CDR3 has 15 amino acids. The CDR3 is CASSARDTLNYGYTF. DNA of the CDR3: TGTGCCAGCAGCGCCCGGGACACGCTTAACTATGGCTACACCTTC.

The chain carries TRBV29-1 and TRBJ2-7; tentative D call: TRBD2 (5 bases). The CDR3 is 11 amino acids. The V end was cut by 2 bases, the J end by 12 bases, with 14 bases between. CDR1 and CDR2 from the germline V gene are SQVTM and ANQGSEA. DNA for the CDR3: TGCAGCGTTGAACGGGGTAGGGAAGTGTACTTC. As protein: CSVERGREVYF.

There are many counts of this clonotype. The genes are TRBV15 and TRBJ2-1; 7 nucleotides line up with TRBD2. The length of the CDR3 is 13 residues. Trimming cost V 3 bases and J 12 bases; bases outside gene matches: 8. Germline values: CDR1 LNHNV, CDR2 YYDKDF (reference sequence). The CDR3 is CATSSLGGSRQFF. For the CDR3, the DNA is TGTGCCACCAGCAGCCTGGGAGGGTCGAGGCAGTTCTTC.

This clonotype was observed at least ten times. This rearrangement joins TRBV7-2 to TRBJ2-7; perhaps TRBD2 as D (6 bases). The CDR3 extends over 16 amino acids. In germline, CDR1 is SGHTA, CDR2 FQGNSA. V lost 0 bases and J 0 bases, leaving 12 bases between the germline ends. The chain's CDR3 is CASSLAGGYLSYEQYF. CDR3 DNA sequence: TGTGCCAGCAGCTTAGCGGGAGGTTACCTCTCCTACGAGCAGTACTTC.

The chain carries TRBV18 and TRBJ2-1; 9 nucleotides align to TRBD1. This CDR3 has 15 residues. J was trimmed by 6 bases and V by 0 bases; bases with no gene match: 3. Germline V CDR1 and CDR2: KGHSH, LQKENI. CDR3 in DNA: TGTGCCAGCTCACCACCGAACAGGGGGCCCAATGAGCAGTTCTTC. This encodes CASSPPNRGPNEQFF.

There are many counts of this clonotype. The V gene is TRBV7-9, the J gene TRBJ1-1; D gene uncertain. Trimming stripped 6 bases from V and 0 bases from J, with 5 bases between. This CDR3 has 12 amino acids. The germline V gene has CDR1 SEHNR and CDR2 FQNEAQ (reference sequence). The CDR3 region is CASSGMNTEAFF. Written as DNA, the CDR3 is TGTGCCAGCAGTGGGATGAACACTGAAGCTTTCTTT.

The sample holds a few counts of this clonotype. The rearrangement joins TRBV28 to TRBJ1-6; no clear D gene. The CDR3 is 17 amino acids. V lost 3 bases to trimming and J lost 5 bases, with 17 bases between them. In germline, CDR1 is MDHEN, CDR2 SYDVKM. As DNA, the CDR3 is TGTGCCAGCAGTTTGGTTGGCGCCTGGGAAAATAATTCACCCCTCCACTTT. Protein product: CASSLVGAWENNSPLHF.

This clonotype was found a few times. As DNA, the CDR3 is TGTGCCAGCTCACGGGAGACAGGGTCCTACGAGCAGTACTTC. This gives the protein CASSRETGSYEQYF. This chain links TRBV18 with TRBJ2-7; 7 bases are a match to TRBD1. With V trimmed by 4 bases and J by 1 base, 4 bases remained unmatched. The CDR3 totals 14 residues. Per the germline V gene, CDR1 is KGHSH and CDR2 is LQKENI.

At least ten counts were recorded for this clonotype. The CDR3 protein is CSARGGMAGARNEQFF. In DNA, the CDR3 is TGCAGTGCTAGAGGGGGTATGGCAGGGGCGCGCAATGAGCAGTTCTTC. The chain couples TRBV20-1 to TRBJ2-1; D is possibly TRBD1 (6 bases). Trimming removed 1 base from V and 6 bases from J, with 19 bases in between. The germline V gene encodes CDR1 DFQATT and CDR2 SNEGSKA (reference sequence). This CDR3 comprises 16 residues.

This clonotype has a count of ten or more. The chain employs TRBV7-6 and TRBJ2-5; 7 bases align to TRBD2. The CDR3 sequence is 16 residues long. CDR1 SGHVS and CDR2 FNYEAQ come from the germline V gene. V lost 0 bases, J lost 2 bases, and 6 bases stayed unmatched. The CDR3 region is CASSLAPGGLQETQYF. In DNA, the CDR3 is TGTGCCAGCAGCTTAGCGCCGGGAGGTCTTCAAGAGACCCAGTACTTC.

Here the CDR3 reads CASSFTTVDGYTF. Written as DNA, the CDR3 is TGTGCCAGCAGCTTTACGACAGTGGATGGCTACACCTTC. The gene calls are TRBV7-2 and TRBJ1-2; a weak D match, TRBD1 (5 bases). Germline loops: CDR1 SGHTA, CDR2 FQGNSA. Trimming stripped 3 bases from V and 6 bases from J, with 11 bases between. The CDR3 is 13 amino acids.

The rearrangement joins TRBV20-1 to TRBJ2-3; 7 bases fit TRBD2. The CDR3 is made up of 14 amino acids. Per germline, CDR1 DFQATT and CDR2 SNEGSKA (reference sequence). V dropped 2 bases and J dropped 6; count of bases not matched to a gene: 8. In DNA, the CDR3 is TGCAGTGCTAGACTCGCGGGAGCGTGGGATACGCAGTATTTT. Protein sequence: CSARLAGAWDTQYF.

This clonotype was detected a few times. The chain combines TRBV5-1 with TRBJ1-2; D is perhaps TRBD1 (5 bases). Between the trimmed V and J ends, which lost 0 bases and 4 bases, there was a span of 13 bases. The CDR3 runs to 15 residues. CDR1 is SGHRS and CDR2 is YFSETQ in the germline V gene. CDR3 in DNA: TGCGCCAGCAGCTTGGACTCCGACAGAATCTATGGCTACACCTTC. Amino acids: CASSLDSDRIYGYTF. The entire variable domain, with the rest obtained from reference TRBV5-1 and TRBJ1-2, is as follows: KAGVTQTPRYLIKTRGQQVTLSCSPISGHRSVSWYQQTPGQGLQFLFEYFSETQRNKGNFPGRFSGRQFSNSRSEMNVSTLELGDSALYLCASSLDSDRIYGYTFGSGTRLTVV.

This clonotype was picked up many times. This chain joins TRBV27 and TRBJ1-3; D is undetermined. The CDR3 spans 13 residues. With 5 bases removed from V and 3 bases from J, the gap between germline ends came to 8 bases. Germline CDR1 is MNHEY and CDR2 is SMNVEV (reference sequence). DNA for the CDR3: TGTGCCAGCAGTCCGAATCTTGGAAACACCATATATTTT. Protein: CASSPNLGNTIYF.

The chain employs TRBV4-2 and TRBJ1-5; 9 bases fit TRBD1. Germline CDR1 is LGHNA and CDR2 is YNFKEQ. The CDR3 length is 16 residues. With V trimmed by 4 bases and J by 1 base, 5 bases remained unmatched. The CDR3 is CASSRDRVGSNQPQHF. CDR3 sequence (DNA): TGTGCCAGCAGCCGGGACAGGGTTGGGAGCAATCAGCCCCAGCATTTT.

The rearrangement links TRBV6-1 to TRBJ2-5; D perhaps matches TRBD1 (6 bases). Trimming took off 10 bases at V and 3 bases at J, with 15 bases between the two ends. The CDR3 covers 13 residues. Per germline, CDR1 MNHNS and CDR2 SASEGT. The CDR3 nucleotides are TGTGCCACGAGGACAGACACCGAAGAGACCCAGTACTTC. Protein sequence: CATRTDTEETQYF.

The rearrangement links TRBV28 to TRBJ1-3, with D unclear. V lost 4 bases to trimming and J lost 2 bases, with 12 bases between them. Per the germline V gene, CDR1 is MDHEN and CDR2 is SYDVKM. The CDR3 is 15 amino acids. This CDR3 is CASSSFRSAGNTIYF. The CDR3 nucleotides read TGTGCCAGCAGTTCCTTTCGCTCGGCTGGAAACACCATATATTTT.